A single sample is the source of the 29 T cell receptor beta chains below, sequenced in a study of blood T cell repertoires in COVID-19. Using immunoSEQ multiplex PCR, the repertoire was profiled, and TCRdb retains in-frame clones only, with some absent. This table holds under 400,000 clones, 89% found once. Sequencing was performed on peripheral blood. All receptors derive from an older woman with COVID-19, enrolled during active disease.

The CDR3 bases are TGTGCCAGCAGGGGGTCGCTAGCGGAAGAGACCCAGTACTTC. Its translation: CASRGSLAEETQYF. V usage is TRBV6-5 and J usage is TRBJ2-5; 7 nucleotides line up with TRBD2. J lost 3 bases, V lost 6 bases, and 7 bases had no gene match. Per germline, CDR1 MNHEY and CDR2 SVGAGI. There are 14 residues in the CDR3.

The chain has TRBV19 and TRBJ1-1; TRBD1 is a possible D gene (6 bases). Germline lookup yields CDR1 LNHDA and CDR2 SQIVND (reference sequence). V lost 5 bases to trimming and J lost 1 base, with 14 bases between them. This CDR3 has 15 residues. DNA for the CDR3: TGTGCCAGTAGTCAGACGGGACATACGAACACTGAAGCTTTCTTT. Protein sequence: CASSQTGHTNTEAFF.

The V and J genes are TRBV5-1 and TRBJ2-6; a possible D gene is TRBD1 (6 bases). The CDR3 is 16 amino acids. Germline V CDR1 and CDR2: SGHRS, YFSETQ. Trimming cost V 4 bases and J 1 base, with 12 bases left between them. The CDR3 DNA reads TGCGCCAGCAGCCTGAACAGGGCTTCTGGGGCCAACGTCCTGACTTTC. Translation gives CASSLNRASGANVLTF. Filled out from reference TRBV5-1 and TRBJ2-6, the complete variable domain reads KAGVTQTPRYLIKTRGQQVTLSCSPISGHRSVSWYQQTPGQGLQFLFEYFSETQRNKGNFPGRFSGRQFSNSRSEMNVSTLELGDSALYLCASSLNRASGANVLTFGAGSRLTVL.

The count of this clone is one. The chain uses TRBV11-2 and TRBJ2-3; 9 positions match TRBD2. Trimming removed 3 bases from V and 6 bases from J; junction bases left unmatched: 16. CDR1 SGHAT and CDR2 FQNNGV come from the germline V gene. The CDR3 totals 18 residues. The CDR3 protein is CASSFGEFGGGATDTQYF. CDR3 in DNA: TGTGCCAGCAGCTTCGGGGAGTTTGGCGGGGGGGCAACTGATACGCAGTATTTT. The whole variable domain, remainder taken from reference TRBV11-2 and TRBJ2-3, is EAGVAQSPRYKIIEKRQSVAFWCNPISGHATLYWYQQILGQGPKLLIQFQNNGVVDDSQLPKDRFSAERLKGVDSTLKIQPAKLEDSAVYLCASSFGEFGGGATDTQYFGPGTRLTVL.

The chain is built from TRBV5-6 and TRBJ2-7; TRBD2 agrees at 7 bases. Germline V gives CDR1 SGHDT, CDR2 YYEEEE. The trim removed 4 bases at V and 3 bases at J, leaving 16 bases unmatched. This CDR3 is built from 17 residues. CDR3 protein: CASSRAGAALRLYEQYF. The CDR3 bases are TGTGCCAGCAGCAGGGCGGGAGCCGCCCTCCGCCTCTACGAGCAGTACTTC.

J is TRBJ1-1 and V is TRBV6-4; tentatively, D is TRBD1 (6 bases). Trimming cost V 6 bases and J 3 bases, with 14 bases left between them. Germline CDR1 and CDR2: MRHNA and SNTAGT. This CDR3 has 14 amino acids. In DNA form, the CDR3 reads TGTGCCAGCAGGAGAGGGCCAGGGGACACTGAAGCTTTCTTT. This gives the protein CASRRGPGDTEAFF.

CDR3 bases: TGTGCCAGCAGCCAAGCCGGGACAGCTTCTAATTCACCCCTCCACTTT. Translating it yields CASSQAGTASNSPLHF. The genes are TRBV7-8 and TRBJ1-6; 7 bases fit TRBD1. Germline CDR1 SGHVS, CDR2 FQNEAQ. Trimming at V came to 5 bases and at J to 6 bases, leaving 10 bases not matched to a gene. This CDR3 spans 16 amino acids.

The chain employs TRBV5-4 and TRBJ2-1; D possibly corresponds to TRBD2 (6 bases). The germline V gene encodes CDR1 SGHNT and CDR2 YYREEE (reference sequence). V dropped 3 bases and J dropped 6 bases, with 16 bases sitting between them. The CDR3 extends over 15 amino acids. The DNA for the CDR3 is TGTGCCAGCAGCTATCCTGGGGCGGGGCGCAATGAGCAGTTCTTC. The encoded protein is CASSYPGAGRNEQFF.

This rearrangement joins TRBV5-6 to TRBJ1-4; D is uncertain. The V gene lost 2 bases and the J gene lost 8 bases, with 16 bases spanning the gap. The CDR3 covers 15 residues. From germline, CDR1 is SGHDT and CDR2 YYEEEE. CDR3 region: CASSFQYLEGEKLFF. DNA of the CDR3: TGTGCCAGCAGCTTTCAATACCTAGAGGGCGAAAAACTGTTTTTT.

J is TRBJ1-5 and V is TRBV19; weak D call: TRBD1 (5 bases). The ends were cut back, 3 bases at V and 3 bases at J, with 9 bases in the middle. The CDR3 sequence is 14 residues long. Germline lookup yields CDR1 LNHDA and CDR2 SQIVND (reference sequence). The CDR3 loop reads CASSMARVNQPQHF. The DNA of the CDR3 is TGTGCCAGTAGTATGGCCAGGGTCAATCAGCCCCAGCATTTT.

The chain uses TRBV5-6 and TRBJ2-5; 10 positions match TRBD1. The ends lost 5 bases at V and 1 base at J; junction bases unmatched: 8. Germline V gives CDR1 SGHDT, CDR2 YYEEEE. The CDR3 spans 16 residues. CDR3 sequence reads: CASSFGTGVPQETQYF. DNA of the CDR3: TGTGCCAGCAGTTTTGGGACAGGGGTTCCCCAAGAGACCCAGTACTTC.

This clone was picked up one time. J is TRBJ1-2 and V is TRBV30; no firm D call. The V gene's germline CDR1 is GTSNPN and CDR2 SVGIG (reference sequence). The CDR3 has 14 residues. Trimming removed 2 bases at V and 0 bases at J, with 10 bases between. The chain's CDR3 is CAWSPGRANYGYTF. The DNA of the CDR3 is TGTGCCTGGAGTCCAGGCCGAGCTAACTATGGCTACACCTTC.

V is TRBV5-1 and J is TRBJ1-4, with 9 bases that match TRBD1. The V segment lost 3 bases and the J segment 6 bases; nucleotides outside the gene matches: 3. CDR1 and CDR2 from the germline V gene are SGHRS and YFSETQ. The CDR3 loop spans 14 amino acids. As DNA, the CDR3 is TGCGCCAGCAGCTGGCGGGACAGGGATGAAAAACTGTTTTTT. It yields the protein CASSWRDRDEKLFF.

In its sample, this clone was seen once. The chain uses TRBV7-8 and TRBJ2-7; D is possibly TRBD1 or TRBD2 (5 bases each). From germline, CDR1 is SGHVS and CDR2 FQNEAQ. This CDR3 comprises 13 residues. The V and J ends lost 8 bases and 9 bases respectively, with 20 bases between them. The chain's CDR3 is CASRRGMEALQYF. The CDR3 bases are TGTGCCAGCCGCCGGGGCATGGAGGCGCTGCAGTACTTC.

A few counts support this clone. The CDR3 here is CASSSGGDRGTEAFF. The CDR3 DNA sequence: TGTGCCAGCAGCTCGGGGGGGGACAGGGGCACTGAAGCTTTCTTT. This sequence joins TRBV7-8 and TRBJ1-1; 10 bases align to TRBD1. This CDR3 comprises 15 residues. J gave up 4 bases and V 4 bases, and 6 bases lay outside the gene matches. Germline CDR1 is SGHVS and CDR2 is FQNEAQ.

The chain has TRBV6-6 and TRBJ2-3; D ambiguous. CDR3 length: 15 amino acids. Germline CDR1 is MNHNY and CDR2 is SVGAGI (reference sequence). With 3 bases removed from V and 0 bases from J, the gap between germline ends came to 10 bases. The CDR3 DNA reads TGTGCCAGCAGTTATAAGAGGTCCAGCACAGATACGCAGTATTTT. It translates to CASSYKRSSTDTQYF.

The rearrangement uses TRBV6-5 and TRBJ1-5; possible D gene TRBD1, 5 bases. The CDR3 is 13 amino acids. V was shortened by 5 bases and J by 6 bases, with 11 bases between the two germline ends. CDR1 is MNHEY, CDR2 SVGAGI, per germline. DNA for the CDR3: TGTGCCAGCAGTCGAACAGGTCTTCAGCCCCAGCATTTT. Translated, it gives CASSRTGLQPQHF.

This chain joins TRBV9 and TRBJ1-1; D perhaps matches TRBD1 (6 bases). V gave up 0 bases and J gave up 0 bases, with 15 bases separating them. This CDR3 region has 17 residues. The germline V gene encodes CDR1 SGDLS and CDR2 YYNGEE. Here the CDR3 reads CASSVGGRQGVNTEAFF. The CDR3 DNA reads TGTGCCAGCAGCGTAGGGGGGCGGCAGGGAGTGAACACTGAAGCTTTCTTT.

The rearrangement links TRBV6-2 or TRBV6-3 to TRBJ2-2; maybe TRBD1 (6 bases). V lost 5 bases and J lost 0, with 16 bases in between. Germline CDR1 reads MNHEY; CDR2 reads SVGEGT. This CDR3 is 17 amino acids long. This chain's CDR3 is CASSGPLGQTNTGELFF. The CDR3 region has the DNA TGTGCCAGCAGTGGCCCCCTCGGACAGACGAACACCGGGGAGCTGTTTTTT.

The V call is TRBV5-1, the J call TRBJ1-4; TRBD1 matches 9 bases. V was clipped by 0 bases and J by 8 bases; unmatched bases: 5. This CDR3 has 15 residues. CDR1 and CDR2 from the germline V gene are SGHRS and YFSETQ. The DNA of the CDR3 is TGCGCCAGCAGCTTGGCGGGGACAGGGAGGGAAAAACTGTTTTTT. Amino acids: CASSLAGTGREKLFF.

This chain uses TRBV27 with TRBJ1-1; 7 bases line up with TRBD1. The CDR3 covers 14 residues. V lost 5 bases to trimming and J lost 7 bases; unmatched junction nucleotides: 10. The germline CDR1 and CDR2 sequences are MNHEY and SMNVEV (reference sequence). The CDR3: CASSPYLGQVEAFF. The CDR3 DNA is TGTGCCAGCAGTCCATACCTCGGACAGGTTGAAGCTTTCTTT.

The V and J genes are TRBV7-9 and TRBJ1-2; TRBD1 matches at 12 bases. The V and J ends lost 5 bases and 6 bases, in that order; junction bases with no gene match: 4. CDR3 size: 14 residues. Germline V gene data show CDR1 as SEHNR and CDR2 as FQNEAQ (reference sequence). This CDR3 is CASSGDRGLDGYTF. The CDR3, as DNA: TGTGCCAGCAGCGGGGACAGGGGGCTTGATGGCTACACCTTC. Supplemented by reference TRBV7-9 and TRBJ1-2, the full variable domain reads DTGVSQNPRHKITKRGQNVTFRCDPISEHNRLYWYRQTLGQGPEFLTYFQNEAQLEKSRLLSDRFSAERPKGSFSTLEIQRTEQGDSAMYLCASSGDRGLDGYTFGSGTRLTVV.

The chain has TRBV7-9 and TRBJ2-1, with TRBD2 as a possible D gene (6 bases). Trimming stripped 2 bases from V and 10 bases from J, with 9 bases between. The CDR3 has 12 residues. Per germline, CDR1 SEHNR and CDR2 FQNEAQ (reference sequence). CDR3 region: CASSLKAGEQFF. The CDR3 DNA follows: TGTGCCAGCAGCTTAAAGGCGGGGGAGCAGTTCTTC.

The chain has TRBV4-1 and TRBJ1-5; D is ambiguous. V dropped 0 bases and J dropped 2 bases, with 11 bases sitting between them. This CDR3 spans 16 amino acids. In germline, CDR1 is MGHRA, CDR2 YSYEKL. In nucleotides, the CDR3 is TGCGCCAGCAGCCAAGAAGGAGCCATTGGCAATCAGCCCCAGCATTTT. Its translation: CASSQEGAIGNQPQHF.

As concerns this clone: At one end, the junction sequence differs from germline, possibly due to a read error. The chain uses TRBV19 and TRBJ2-1; D not certain. CDR3 length equals 14 residues. In germline, CDR1 is LNHDA, CDR2 SQIVND (reference sequence). CDR3: CASSIYPDTGLFIF. The CDR3 nucleotides are TGTGCCAGTAGTATATACCCCGACACCGGCCTTTTTATCTTC.

The DNA for the CDR3 is TGTGCCAGCAGCCATGACAGGGCCGGTAATGAGCAGTTCTTC. Translated, it gives CASSHDRAGNEQFF. The J gene is TRBJ2-1, the V gene TRBV14; 7 positions agree with TRBD1. V trimming: 3 bases; J trimming: 7 bases; junction bases outside the gene matches: 6. The length of the CDR3 is 14 residues. The germline CDR1 and CDR2 sequences are SGHDN and FVKESK.

This clone was seen more than once but under ten times. V and J are TRBV6-6 and TRBJ1-1, with TRBD1 matching over 8 bases. V was pared by 5 bases and J by 2 bases, with 13 bases of the junction left unmatched. The CDR3 runs 17 residues. Germline CDR1 reads MNHNY; CDR2 reads SVGAGI (reference sequence). In DNA, the CDR3 is TGTGCCAGCAGTCATACTGTCCCGACAGGGGTTAACACTGAAGCTTTCTTT. Protein sequence: CASSHTVPTGVNTEAFF.

As regards this clone: The DNA is omitted, as the CDR3 cannot be located on it reliably, and the CDR3 follows TCRdb's listing. The chain employs TRBV12-2 and TRBJ1-5; the table names TRBD1, a call not compared with the DNA. TRBV12-2 is designated a pseudogene. The CDR3 totals 17 residues, both ends included. CDR3 in amino acids: CARTRQGVGKGNQPQHF.

In this sample, this clone turned up once. The junction differs from germline at one of its ends, possibly a read error. CDR3 sequence: CASSLGLGQGGLQAFF. The CDR3, as DNA: TGTGCCAGCAGTTTAGGCTTGGGACAGGGTGGTTTGCAGGCTTTCTTT. V and J are TRBV7-9 and TRBJ1-1, with TRBD1 matching over 9 bases. CDR1 and CDR2 (germline): SEHNR, FQNEAQ (reference sequence). This CDR3 comprises 16 residues.